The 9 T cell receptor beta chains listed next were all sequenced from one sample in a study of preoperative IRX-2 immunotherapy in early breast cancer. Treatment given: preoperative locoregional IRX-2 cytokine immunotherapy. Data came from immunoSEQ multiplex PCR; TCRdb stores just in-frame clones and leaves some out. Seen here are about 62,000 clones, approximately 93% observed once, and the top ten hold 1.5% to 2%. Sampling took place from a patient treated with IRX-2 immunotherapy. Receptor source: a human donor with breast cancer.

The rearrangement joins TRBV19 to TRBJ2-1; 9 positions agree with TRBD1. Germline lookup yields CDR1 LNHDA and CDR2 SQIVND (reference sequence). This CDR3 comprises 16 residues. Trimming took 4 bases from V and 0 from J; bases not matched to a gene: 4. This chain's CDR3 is CASSTGTGSSYNEQFF. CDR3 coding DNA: TGTGCCAGTAGTACCGGGACAGGGAGCTCCTACAATGAGCAGTTCTTC.

For the CDR3, the DNA is TGTGCCAGCAGTGGGGACTTTTTTGGCGAGCAGTACTTC. Its translation is CASSGDFFGEQYF. V gene TRBV6-5 combines with J gene TRBJ2-7; tentatively, D is TRBD2 (6 bases). V was clipped by 5 bases and J by 6 bases, with 14 bases between them. Germline V gives CDR1 MNHEY, CDR2 SVGAGI. This CDR3 is built from 13 residues.

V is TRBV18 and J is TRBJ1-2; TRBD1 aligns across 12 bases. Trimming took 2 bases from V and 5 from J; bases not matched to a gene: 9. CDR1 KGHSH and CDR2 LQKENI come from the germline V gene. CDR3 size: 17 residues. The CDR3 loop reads CASSPAGQGAARYGYTF. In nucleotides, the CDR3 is TGTGCCAGCTCACCAGCGGGACAGGGGGCGGCTAGGTATGGCTACACCTTC.

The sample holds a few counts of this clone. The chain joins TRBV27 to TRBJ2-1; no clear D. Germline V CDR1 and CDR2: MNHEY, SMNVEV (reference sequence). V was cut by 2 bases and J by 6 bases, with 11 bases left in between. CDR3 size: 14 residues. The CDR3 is CASSLTRRGNEQFF. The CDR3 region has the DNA TGTGCCAGCAGTTTAACACGCCGAGGCAATGAGCAGTTCTTC.

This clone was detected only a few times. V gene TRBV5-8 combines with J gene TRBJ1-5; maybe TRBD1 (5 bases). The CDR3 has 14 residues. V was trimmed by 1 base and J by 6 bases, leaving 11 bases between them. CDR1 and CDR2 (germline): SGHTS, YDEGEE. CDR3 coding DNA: TGTGCCAGCAGCTTGCAGGGAGGGACTCAGCCCCAGCATTTT. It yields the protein CASSLQGGTQPQHF.

CDR3 in DNA: TGTGCCAGCAGTGACGAGGGCCGCACAGATACGCAGTATTTT. It yields the protein CASSDEGRTDTQYF. The V call is TRBV6-1, the J call TRBJ2-3; D might be TRBD2 (5 bases). Trimming took off 3 bases at V and 1 base at J, with 8 bases between the two ends. From germline, CDR1 is MNHNS and CDR2 SASEGT. This CDR3 has 14 residues.

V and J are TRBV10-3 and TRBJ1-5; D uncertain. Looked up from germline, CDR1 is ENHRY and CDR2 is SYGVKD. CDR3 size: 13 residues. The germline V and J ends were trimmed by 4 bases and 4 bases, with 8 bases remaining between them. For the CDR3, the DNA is TGTGCCATCAGTGGGACGGAGAATCAGCCCCAGCATTTT. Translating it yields CAISGTENQPQHF.

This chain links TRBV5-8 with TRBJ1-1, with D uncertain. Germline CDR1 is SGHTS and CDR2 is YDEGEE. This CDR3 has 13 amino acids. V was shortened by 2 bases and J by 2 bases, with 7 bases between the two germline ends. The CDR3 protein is CASSFWENTEAFF. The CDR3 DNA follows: TGTGCCAGCAGCTTTTGGGAAAACACTGAAGCTTTCTTT.

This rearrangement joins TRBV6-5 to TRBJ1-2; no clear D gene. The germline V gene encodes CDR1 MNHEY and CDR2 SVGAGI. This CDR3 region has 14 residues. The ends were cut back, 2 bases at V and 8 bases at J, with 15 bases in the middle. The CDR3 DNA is TGTGCCAGCAGTTACGCTATTTCTACGTACGGCTACACCTTC. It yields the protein CASSYAISTYGYTF.